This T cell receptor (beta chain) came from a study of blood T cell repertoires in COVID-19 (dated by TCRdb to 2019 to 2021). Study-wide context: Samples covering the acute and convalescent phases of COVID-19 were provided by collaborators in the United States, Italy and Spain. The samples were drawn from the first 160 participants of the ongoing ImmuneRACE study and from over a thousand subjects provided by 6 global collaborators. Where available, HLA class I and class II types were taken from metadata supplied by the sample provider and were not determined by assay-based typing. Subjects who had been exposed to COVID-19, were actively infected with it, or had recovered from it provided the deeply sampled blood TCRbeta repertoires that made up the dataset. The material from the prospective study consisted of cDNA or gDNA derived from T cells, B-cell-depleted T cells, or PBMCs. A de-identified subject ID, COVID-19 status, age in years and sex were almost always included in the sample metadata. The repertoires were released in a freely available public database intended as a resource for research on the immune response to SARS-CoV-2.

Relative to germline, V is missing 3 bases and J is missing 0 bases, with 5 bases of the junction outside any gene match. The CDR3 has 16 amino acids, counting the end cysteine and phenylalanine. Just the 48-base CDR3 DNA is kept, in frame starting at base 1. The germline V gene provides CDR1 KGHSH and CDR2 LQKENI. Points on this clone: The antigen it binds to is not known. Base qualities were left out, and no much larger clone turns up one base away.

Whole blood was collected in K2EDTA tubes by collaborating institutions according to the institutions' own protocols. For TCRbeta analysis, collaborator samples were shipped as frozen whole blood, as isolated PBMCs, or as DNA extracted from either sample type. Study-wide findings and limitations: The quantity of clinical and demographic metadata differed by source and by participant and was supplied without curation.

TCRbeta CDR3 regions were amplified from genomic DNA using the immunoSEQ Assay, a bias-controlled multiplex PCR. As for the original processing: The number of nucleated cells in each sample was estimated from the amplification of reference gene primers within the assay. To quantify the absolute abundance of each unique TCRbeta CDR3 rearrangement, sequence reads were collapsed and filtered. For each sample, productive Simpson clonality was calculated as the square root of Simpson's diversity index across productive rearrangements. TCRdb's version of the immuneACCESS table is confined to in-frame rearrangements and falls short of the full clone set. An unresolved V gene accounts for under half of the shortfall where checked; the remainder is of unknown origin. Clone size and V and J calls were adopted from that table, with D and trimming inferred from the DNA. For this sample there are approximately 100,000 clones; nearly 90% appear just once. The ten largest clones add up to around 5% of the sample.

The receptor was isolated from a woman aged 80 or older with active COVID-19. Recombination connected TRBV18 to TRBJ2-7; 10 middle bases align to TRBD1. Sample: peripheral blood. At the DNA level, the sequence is TGTGCCAGCTCACCCCCTTGGACAGGGGGCTCCTACGAGCAGTACTTC. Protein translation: CASSPPWTGGSYEQYF.